These 13 T cell receptor beta chains share one sample of origin, sequenced in a study of post-analysis software for immune sequencing data. For these receptors, no antigen is known. Included in the TCR beta cDNA libraries were unique molecular identifiers. MiXCR, run by TCRdb on the PCR reads, gives a single entry per CDR3 protein. This sample yields 600,000 to 700,000 distinct CDR3 sequences, of which approximately 59% are seen a single time; about 11% belongs to the top ten. Study-level findings and limits: When patients were compared with controls, 5 or 6 TRBV segments were more frequent, TRBV5-6, TRBV5-1 and TRBV20-1 among them.

Sequencing input: blood. These receptors were collected from a girl aged 2 to 10 with multiple sclerosis.

V is TRBV12-3 or TRBV12-4 and J is TRBJ1-5, with D unclear. The CDR3 has 13 amino acids. V gave up 5 bases and J gave up 7 bases, with 12 bases separating them. CDR3 sequence: CASSKSPGQPQHF. The CDR3 DNA sequence: TGTGCCAGCAGTAAATCTCCGGGGCAGCCCCAGCATTTT.

V and J are TRBV12-3 or TRBV12-4 and TRBJ1-5, with TRBD1 identical over 8 bases. The CDR3 contains 15 residues. Trimming removed 6 bases from V and 3 bases from J; junction bases left unmatched: 7. The CDR3 DNA reads as TGTGCCAGCAGCGTCGGACAGGGCGTCAATCAGCCCCAGCATTTT. Its translation: CASSVGQGVNQPQHF.

The chain combines TRBV7-3 with TRBJ2-1; 10 positions match TRBD2. CDR3 size: 15 residues. Germline V gene lookup returns CDR1 SGHTA and CDR2 FQGTGA. The trim removed 3 bases at V and 3 bases at J, leaving 2 bases unmatched. CDR3 in DNA: TGTGCCAGCAGCTTTGGACTAGCGGACTACAATGAGCAGTTCTTC. This gives the protein CASSFGLADYNEQFF.

V usage is TRBV20-1 and J usage is TRBJ2-7, with TRBD2 matching over 13 bases. The CDR3 length is 16 residues. Trimming took 4 bases from V and 1 from J; bases not matched to a gene: 7. Looked up from germline, CDR1 is DFQATT and CDR2 is SNEGSKA (reference sequence). In nucleotides, the CDR3 is TGCAGTGCTACCGGGACTAGCGGGAAGGGGTCCTACGAGCAGTACTTC. The encoded protein is CSATGTSGKGSYEQYF.

The chain links TRBV7-2 to TRBJ1-2; 7 bases align to TRBD1. The V gene's germline CDR1 is SGHTA and CDR2 FQGNSA. The CDR3 spans 15 residues. V lost 5 bases and J lost 8; bases outside the gene matches: 14. CDR3 protein: CASSPPAGQWGGYTF. The CDR3 coding sequence is TGTGCCAGCAGCCCTCCGGCGGGACAGTGGGGGGGCTACACCTTC.

Concerning this clonotype: At one end the junction does not follow the germline gene, possibly because of a read error. This chain connects TRBV7-2 to TRBJ2-1; the D gene is possibly TRBD1 (6 bases). The CDR3 sequence is 16 residues long. CDR1 and CDR2 from the germline V gene are SGHTA and FQGNSA. The CDR3 coding sequence is TGTGCCAGCAGGTTAACCCGGGACATCCTTATCAATGGGCAGTTCTTC. This gives the protein CASRLTRDILINGQFF.

This chain connects TRBV5-1 to TRBJ2-1; a possible D gene is TRBD2 (6 bases). From germline, CDR1 is SGHRS and CDR2 YFSETQ. The V end was cut by 2 bases, the J end by 7 bases, with 13 bases between. The CDR3 is 14 residues long. The CDR3 nucleotides are TGCGCCAGCAGCTTCGATCTAGCGAGGAATGAGCAGTTCTTC. Its protein is CASSFDLARNEQFF.

V is TRBV29-1 and J is TRBJ1-1; the D is unclear. Trimming stripped 3 bases from V and 3 bases from J, with 14 bases between. The length of the CDR3 is 14 residues. Per the germline V gene, CDR1 is SQVTM and CDR2 is ANQGSEA. The CDR3 nucleotides are TGCAGCGTTGAGACTTGGGTAGCAGACACTGAAGCTTTCTTT. Its protein is CSVETWVADTEAFF. The full variable domain, its missing parts supplied by reference TRBV29-1 and TRBJ1-1, is SAVISQKPSRDICQRGTSLTIQCQVDSQVTMMFWYRQQPGQSLTLIATANQGSEATYESGFVIDKFPISRPNLTFSTLTVSNMSPEDSSIYLCSVETWVADTEAFFGQGTRLTVV.

This chain joins TRBV6-5 and TRBJ1-2; TRBD1 is a possible D gene (6 bases). The CDR3 covers 14 residues. CDR1 is MNHEY, CDR2 SVGAGI, per germline. The V and J ends lost 0 bases and 4 bases respectively, with 9 bases between them. Here the CDR3 DNA reads TGTGCCAGCAGTTACTCGGACAGCTTCTATGGCTACACCTTC. It is translated as CASSYSDSFYGYTF.

The chain has TRBV5-1 and TRBJ2-1; 7 bases are a match to TRBD2. Looked up from germline, CDR1 is SGHRS and CDR2 is YFSETQ. Trimming at V came to 2 bases and at J to 9 bases, leaving 11 bases not matched to a gene. The CDR3 length is 15 residues. This chain's CDR3 is CASSFWGGSGSEQFF. Written as DNA, the CDR3 is TGCGCCAGCAGCTTTTGGGGCGGGAGTGGGAGTGAGCAGTTCTTC.

The rearrangement joins TRBV2 to TRBJ2-1; a weak D match, TRBD2 (6 bases). Trimming stripped 3 bases from V and 8 bases from J, with 14 bases between. Germline values: CDR1 SNHLY, CDR2 FYNNEI. The CDR3 contains 14 residues. In DNA form, the CDR3 reads TGTGCCAGCAGTGAGATGCTAGCGCGGGATGAGCAGTTCTTC. Its protein is CASSEMLARDEQFF.

The chain joins TRBV3-1 to TRBJ2-3; D unclear. Between the trimmed V and J ends, which lost 0 bases and 5 bases, there was a span of 12 bases. The CDR3 is 15 amino acids. Germline loops: CDR1 LGHDT, CDR2 YNNKEL (reference sequence). In DNA form, the CDR3 reads TGTGCCAGCAGCCAAGATCCCCTCCGAGAAGATACGCAGTATTTT. It translates to CASSQDPLREDTQYF.

This clonotype has more than one count but fewer than ten. This chain links TRBV20-1 with TRBJ2-3; D gene ambiguous. Germline lookup yields CDR1 DFQATT and CDR2 SNEGSKA (reference sequence). The CDR3 covers 12 residues. With 3 bases removed from V and 5 bases from J, the gap between germline ends came to 9 bases. CDR3 amino acids: CSARLSRDTQYF. The CDR3 bases are TGCAGTGCTAGGTTATCCAGAGATACGCAGTATTTT.